The 16 T cell receptor beta chains listed next were all sequenced from one sample in a study of early T cells in non-severe SARS-CoV-2 infection. One entry per CDR3 protein results from TCRdb running MiXCR on the 5' RACE reads. Of 45,000 or so distinct CDR3 sequences listed, 23% were seen once; the top ten hold 4.6%. The source material was whole blood, sampled at baseline. Receptors originate from an adult who was a healthcare worker with PCR-confirmed SARS-CoV-2 infection or an uninfected control (not recorded which).

This clonotype was observed a few times. This sequence joins TRBV6-2 or TRBV6-3 and TRBJ2-5, with D unresolved. Trimming stripped 6 bases from V and 2 bases from J, with 19 bases between. Germline lookup yields CDR1 MNHEY and CDR2 SVGEGT. This CDR3 is 16 amino acids long. The CDR3 protein is CASSSLLQSQQETQYF. The CDR3 bases are TGTGCCAGCAGCTCCCTGCTGCAGAGTCAACAAGAGACCCAGTACTTC.

About this clonotype: Given a much more abundant clone one base away, this may be a read error. V gene TRBV7-9 combines with J gene TRBJ2-7; D is undetermined. The germline V gene has CDR1 SEHNR and CDR2 FQNEAQ (reference sequence). This CDR3 region has 15 residues. V shed 7 bases and J shed 3 bases, with 19 bases lying between them. This CDR3 is CASTSTSSKGYEQYF. The CDR3 bases are TGTGCCAGCACCTCCACTTCGTCAAAGGGCTACGAGCAGTACTTC.

This rearrangement joins TRBV30 to TRBJ1-1, with unresolved D. V was pared by 0 bases and J by 4 bases, with 9 bases between. The CDR3 is 13 residues long. The germline gives CDR1 GTSNPN, CDR2 SVGIG (reference sequence). CDR3 in amino acids: CAWSVEGPTEAFF. CDR3 sequence (DNA): TGTGCCTGGAGTGTTGAAGGGCCCACTGAAGCTTTCTTT.

This clonotype was detected a few times. The J gene is TRBJ2-3, the V gene TRBV10-3, with TRBD2 identical over 8 bases. Trimming removed 3 bases from V and 8 bases from J; junction bases left unmatched: 10. The germline gives CDR1 ENHRY, CDR2 SYGVKD. The CDR3 length is 15 residues. This CDR3 reads CAISDSGLDDGTQYF. The DNA of the CDR3 is TGTGCCATCAGTGACTCGGGACTAGATGATGGTACGCAGTATTTT.

This clonotype has ten or more counts. The V call is TRBV9, the J call TRBJ1-6; TRBD1 might be the D (6 bases). The CDR3 runs 15 residues. The germline CDR1 and CDR2 sequences are SGDLS and YYNGEE. The ends were cut back, 0 bases at V and 13 bases at J, with 17 bases in the middle. Written as DNA, the CDR3 is TGTGCCAGCAGCGTAGACCCCAAACAGGGTATGCCCCTCCACTTT. This gives the protein CASSVDPKQGMPLHF.

The genes are TRBV3-1 and TRBJ2-1; D possibly corresponds to TRBD1 (6 bases). V was cut by 6 bases and J by 10 bases, with 10 bases left in between. The CDR3 runs to 11 residues. Germline loops: CDR1 LGHDT, CDR2 YNNKEL (reference sequence). The CDR3 DNA is TGTGCCAGCAGTTATACAGGGGAGCAGTTCTTC. Translating gives CASSYTGEQFF.

This clonotype was seen a handful of times. The genes are TRBV20-1 and TRBJ1-5; no reliable D call. The germline V and J ends were trimmed by 3 bases and 4 bases, with 7 bases remaining between them. In germline, CDR1 is DFQATT, CDR2 SNEGSKA (reference sequence). The CDR3 runs 12 residues. CDR3 sequence: CSASNGNQPQHF. In DNA, the CDR3 is TGCAGTGCTAGTAACGGGAATCAGCCCCAGCATTTT.

This clonotype was picked up many times. The chain uses TRBV12-3 or TRBV12-4 and TRBJ2-3; 9 bases are shared with TRBD1. Unmatched junction bases numbered 7, after V lost 5 bases and J lost 4 bases. This CDR3 spans 15 amino acids. Written as DNA, the CDR3 is TGTGCCAGCAGTCCGACAGGGGGAGTCCCAGATACGCAGTATTTT. It codes for CASSPTGGVPDTQYF.

The chain recombines TRBV4-1 with TRBJ2-2; 8 positions agree with TRBD2. The germline V gene has CDR1 MGHRA and CDR2 YSYEKL. CDR3 length equals 14 residues. Trimming at V came to 6 bases and at J to 7 bases, leaving 7 bases not matched to a gene. CDR3 sequence: CASSHTGGIGELFF. Written as DNA, the CDR3 is TGCGCCAGCAGTCACACGGGAGGGATCGGGGAGCTGTTTTTT.

This clonotype was picked up many times. The V call is TRBV27, the J call TRBJ2-5; D is ambiguous. CDR3 length equals 13 residues. CDR1 is MNHEY and CDR2 is SMNVEV in the germline V gene (reference sequence). V dropped 2 bases and J dropped 1 base, with 5 bases sitting between them. The CDR3 loop is CASSLAPQETQYF. The DNA for the CDR3 is TGTGCCAGCAGTTTAGCCCCCCAAGAGACCCAGTACTTC.

This clonotype has more than one count but fewer than ten. The chain has TRBV6-4 and TRBJ2-3; a weak D match, TRBD2 (6 bases). Germline V CDR1 and CDR2: MRHNA, SNTAGT. The ends were cut back, 5 bases at V and 6 bases at J, with 12 bases in the middle. The CDR3 is 13 amino acids. The DNA for the CDR3 is TGTGCCAGCAGTTTGGCGGAGGGCGATACGCAGTATTTT. Its protein is CASSLAEGDTQYF.

This clonotype showed up many times. The chain uses TRBV5-1 and TRBJ1-1; D gene ambiguous. Trimming took off 2 bases at V and 0 bases at J, with 8 bases between the two ends. From germline, CDR1 is SGHRS and CDR2 YFSETQ. This CDR3 spans 14 amino acids. The CDR3 DNA sequence: TGCGCCAGCAGCTTACTGACCATGAACACTGAAGCTTTCTTT. It encodes CASSLLTMNTEAFF.

This chain uses TRBV9 with TRBJ2-7, with D possibly TRBD1 on 5 matching bases. The CDR3 is 15 amino acids. Trimming took off 0 bases at V and 5 bases at J, with 15 bases between the two ends. The V gene's germline CDR1 is SGDLS and CDR2 YYNGEE. The CDR3 protein is CASSVEKAGWDEQYF. DNA of the CDR3: TGTGCCAGCAGCGTAGAGAAGGCAGGGTGGGACGAGCAGTACTTC.

V usage is TRBV7-9 and J usage is TRBJ1-5; TRBD1 matches 9 bases. Germline assignment: CDR1 SEHNR and CDR2 FQNEAQ (reference sequence). The ends lost 5 bases at V and 7 bases at J; junction bases unmatched: 6. The CDR3 contains 14 residues. CDR3 sequence: CASSPGTGKQPQHF. In nucleotides, the CDR3 is TGTGCCAGCAGCCCCGGGACAGGGAAACAGCCCCAGCATTTT. Based on the CDR3 plus reference TRBV7-9 and TRBJ1-5, the full variable domain is DTGVSQNPRHKITKRGQNVTFRCDPISEHNRLYWYRQTLGQGPEFLTYFQNEAQLEKSRLLSDRFSAERPKGSFSTLEIQRTEQGDSAMYLCASSPGTGKQPQHFGDGTRLSIL.

CDR3 loop: CSARRQAAGANVLTF. CDR3 in DNA: TGCAGTGCTAGAAGGCAGGCTGCCGGGGCCAACGTCCTGACTTTC. The chain carries TRBV20-1 and TRBJ2-6, with D unclear. V was clipped by 2 bases and J by 4 bases, with 12 bases between them. Germline values: CDR1 DFQATT, CDR2 SNEGSKA (reference sequence). The length of the CDR3 is 15 residues.

This clonotype was seen a few times. The gene calls are TRBV12-3 or TRBV12-4 and TRBJ2-3; no firm D call. Trimming shortened V by 4 bases and J by 5 bases, and 4 bases separated the two germline ends. CDR3 length: 11 amino acids. The CDR3: CASSSGDTQYF. The DNA of the CDR3 is TGTGCCAGCAGTTCCGGAGATACGCAGTATTTT.